This entry lists 11 T cell receptor beta chains sequenced from one sample in a study of blood T cell repertoires in COVID-19. The method was immunoSEQ multiplex PCR; TCRdb's version includes in-frame clones alone and lacks a portion of them. The data contain under 150,000 clones, 70% to 90% of them singletons. Sequencing used peripheral blood. The receptors originated from a human donor in a cohort sampled during active COVID-19.

J is TRBJ2-5 and V is TRBV6-1, with 8 bases that match TRBD2. The J segment lost 5 bases and the V segment lost 2 bases, leaving 13 bases of the junction unmatched. CDR1 is MNHNS and CDR2 is SASEGT in the germline V gene. The CDR3 loop spans 17 amino acids. For the CDR3, the DNA is TGTGCCAGCAGTGAACAATGGACTAGCTGGAAAGGGGAGACCCAGTACTTC. Its protein product is CASSEQWTSWKGETQYF.

The chain employs TRBV5-6 and TRBJ1-5; TRBD1 aligns across 8 bases. Germline V lookup: CDR1 SGHDT, CDR2 YYEEEE. This CDR3 contains 16 residues. V gave up 2 bases and J gave up 9 bases; unmatched junction bases: 13. For the CDR3, the DNA is TGTGCCAGCAGCTTTTCGGCAGGACAGGGAAATTGGCCCCAGCATTTT. Protein product: CASSFSAGQGNWPQHF.

In its sample, this clone was seen once. V is TRBV30 and J is TRBJ1-2; 12 nucleotides agree with TRBD1. The CDR3 has 15 amino acids. From germline, CDR1 is GTSNPN and CDR2 SVGIG (reference sequence). The V and J ends lost 4 bases and 5 bases, in that order; junction bases with no gene match: 8. In DNA form, the CDR3 reads TGTGCCTGGACCGACGGGACAGGGGGCGCGTATGGCTACACCTTC. Its translation is CAWTDGTGGAYGYTF.

In DNA form, the CDR3 reads TGTGCCAGCAGCCAAGACGGCGGACTCAACACCGGGGAGCTGTTTTTT. It yields the protein CASSQDGGLNTGELFF. The chain is built from TRBV6-4 and TRBJ2-2, with D possibly being TRBD2 (5 bases). This CDR3 is built from 16 residues. V lost 6 bases to trimming and J lost 2 bases, with 16 bases between them. Germline loops: CDR1 MRHNA, CDR2 SNTAGT.

J is TRBJ2-3 and V is TRBV30; possibly TRBD1 for D (5 bases). Trimming left V 0 bases short and J 7 bases short, with 11 bases between. The length of the CDR3 is 13 residues. Germline-derived CDR1 and CDR2 are GTSNPN and SVGIG (reference sequence). CDR3 nucleotide sequence: TGTGCCTGGAGTGTGCAGGGCTCAAATACGCAGTATTTT. Protein product: CAWSVQGSNTQYF.

CDR3 loop: CASSSNPRDQETQYF. The CDR3 DNA reads TGCGCCAGCAGCTCCAACCCCCGGGACCAAGAGACCCAGTACTTC. V usage is TRBV5-1 and J usage is TRBJ2-5, with D unclear. This CDR3 has 15 residues. Germline CDR1 reads SGHRS; CDR2 reads YFSETQ. Trimming took off 3 bases at V and 0 bases at J, with 12 bases between the two ends.

CDR3 sequence: CASSRGQGETQYF. The CDR3 coding sequence is TGTGCCAGCAGCCGGGGACAGGGCGAGACCCAGTACTTC. The chain joins TRBV7-3 to TRBJ2-5, with 9 bases identical to TRBD1. The CDR3 is made up of 13 amino acids. The V gene's germline CDR1 is SGHTA and CDR2 FQGTGA. The J segment lost 5 bases and the V segment lost 5 bases, leaving 3 bases of the junction unmatched.

The chain carries TRBV19 and TRBJ1-5, with 7 bases fitting TRBD1. There are 15 residues in the CDR3. The germline gives CDR1 LNHDA, CDR2 SQIVND (reference sequence). V was clipped by 3 bases and J by 6 bases; unmatched bases: 8. Here the CDR3 DNA reads TGTGCCAGTAGTATCGACAGGGTTATCGGTCAGCCCCAGCATTTT. This encodes CASSIDRVIGQPQHF.

CDR3 region: CASSPQGTGLADTQYF. The CDR3 nucleotides read TGTGCCAGCTCACCACAGGGGACAGGGTTGGCAGATACGCAGTATTTT. This chain joins TRBV18 and TRBJ2-3; 9 bases map to TRBD1. CDR3 length: 16 amino acids. V trimming: 1 base; J trimming: 4 bases; junction bases outside the gene matches: 6. Germline lookup yields CDR1 KGHSH and CDR2 LQKENI.

The V and J genes are TRBV28 and TRBJ1-5; TRBD1 might be the D (6 bases). Trimming removed 3 bases from V and 1 base from J, with 13 bases in between. Germline V CDR1 and CDR2: MDHEN, SYDVKM. The CDR3 runs to 16 residues. CDR3 loop: CASSFSGQTSNQPQHF. DNA for the CDR3: TGTGCCAGCAGTTTTTCCGGACAGACCAGCAATCAGCCCCAGCATTTT.

The chain uses TRBV5-5 and TRBJ2-3; TRBD2 matches 7 bases. V trimming: 0 bases; J trimming: 2 bases; junction bases outside the gene matches: 9. Germline CDR1 SGHKS, CDR2 YYEKEE (reference sequence). This CDR3 comprises 17 residues. This CDR3 is CASSLGAVAGDTDTQYF. CDR3 bases: TGTGCCAGCAGCTTGGGAGCAGTGGCGGGGGACACAGATACGCAGTATTTT.